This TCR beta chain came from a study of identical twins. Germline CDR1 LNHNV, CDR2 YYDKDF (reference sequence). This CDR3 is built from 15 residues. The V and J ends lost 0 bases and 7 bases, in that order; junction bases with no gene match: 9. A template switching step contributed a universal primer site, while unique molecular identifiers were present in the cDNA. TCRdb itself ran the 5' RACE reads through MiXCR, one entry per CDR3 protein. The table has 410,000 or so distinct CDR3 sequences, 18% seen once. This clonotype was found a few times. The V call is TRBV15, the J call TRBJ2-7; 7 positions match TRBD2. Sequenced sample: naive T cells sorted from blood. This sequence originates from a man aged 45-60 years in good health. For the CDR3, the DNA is TGTGCCACCAGCAGAGACGGGACTACGATAACTGAGCAGTACTTC. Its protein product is CATSRDGTTITEQYF. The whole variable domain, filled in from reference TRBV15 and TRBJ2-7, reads DAMVIQNPRYQVTQFGKPVTLSCSQTLNHNVMYWYQQKSSQAPKLLFHYYDKDFNNEADTPDNFQSRRPNTSFCFLDIRSPGLGDTAMYLCATSRDGTTITEQYFGPGTRLTVT.